This T cell receptor beta chain was sequenced for a study of T cells in localized non-small cell lung cancer. In germline, CDR1 is KGHSH, CDR2 LQKENI. V dropped 3 bases and J dropped 3 bases, with 23 bases sitting between them. The CDR3 runs 18 residues. Data came from immunoSEQ multiplex PCR; TCRdb stores just in-frame clones and leaves some out. This sample has 1,200 or so clones; around a third occur once, and the top ten carry roughly 9.8%. The receptor comes from a male donor older than 55 with stage I lung adenocarcinoma. J is TRBJ1-2 and V is TRBV18; no clear D. The source was lung tumor tissue, collected before any cancer treatment. The CDR3 is CASSPLDGPRSNDYGYTF. The CDR3 nucleotides are TGTGCCAGCTCACCGCTGGACGGTCCCAGGTCAAACGACTATGGCTACACCTTC.